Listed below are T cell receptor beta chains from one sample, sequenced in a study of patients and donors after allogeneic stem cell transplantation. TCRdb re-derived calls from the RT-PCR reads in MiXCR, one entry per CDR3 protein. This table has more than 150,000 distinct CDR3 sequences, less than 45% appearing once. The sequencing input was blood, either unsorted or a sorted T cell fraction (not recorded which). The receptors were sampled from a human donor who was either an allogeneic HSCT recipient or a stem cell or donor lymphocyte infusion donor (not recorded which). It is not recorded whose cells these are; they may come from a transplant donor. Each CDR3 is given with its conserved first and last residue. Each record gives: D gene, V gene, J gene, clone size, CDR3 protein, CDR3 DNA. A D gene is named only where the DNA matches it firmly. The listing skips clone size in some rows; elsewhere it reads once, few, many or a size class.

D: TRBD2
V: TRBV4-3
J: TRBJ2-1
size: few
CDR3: CASSQDPTSGNEQFF
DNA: TGCGCCAGCAGCCAAGATCCCACTAGCGGTAATGAGCAGTTCTTC

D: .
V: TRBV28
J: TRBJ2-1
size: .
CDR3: CASSPTQTNEQFF
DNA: TGTGCCAGCAGTCCAACCCAGACAAATGAGCAGTTCTTC

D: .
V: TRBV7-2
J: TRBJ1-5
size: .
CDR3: CASSLAGGGNQPQHF
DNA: TGTGCCAGCAGTTTAGCGGGGGGTGGCAATCAGCCCCAGCATTTT

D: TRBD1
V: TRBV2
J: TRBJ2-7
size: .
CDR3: CASTEGDRVDEQYF
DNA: TGTGCCAGCACCGAGGGAGACAGGGTCGACGAGCAGTACTTC

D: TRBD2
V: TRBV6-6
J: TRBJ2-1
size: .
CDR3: CASSHGTSGVSYNEQFF
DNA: TGTGCCAGCAGCCACGGGACTAGCGGAGTCTCCTACAATGAGCAGTTCTTC

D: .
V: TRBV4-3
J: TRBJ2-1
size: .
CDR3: CASSQDYGGNEQFF
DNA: TGCGCCAGCAGCCAAGATTACGGGGGCAATGAGCAGTTCTTC

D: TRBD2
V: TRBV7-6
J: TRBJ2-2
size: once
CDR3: CASSPTLAGESQWALTGELFF
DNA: TGTGCCAGCAGCCCTACACTAGCGGGAGAATCTCAGTGGGCCTTGACCGGGGAGCTGTTTTTT

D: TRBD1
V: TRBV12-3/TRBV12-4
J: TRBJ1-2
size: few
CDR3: CASSQQPGQEDYGYTF
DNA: TGTGCCAGCAGCCAACAGCCGGGACAGGAGGACTATGGCTACACCTTC

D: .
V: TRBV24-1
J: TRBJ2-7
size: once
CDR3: CATSGQGTKAYEQYF
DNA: TGTGCCACCAGTGGCCAGGGGACAAAAGCTTACGAGCAGTACTTC

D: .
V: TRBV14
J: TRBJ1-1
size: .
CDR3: CASSQVGATNTEAFF
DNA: TGTGCCAGCAGCCAAGTCGGGGCAACGAACACTGAAGCTTTCTTT

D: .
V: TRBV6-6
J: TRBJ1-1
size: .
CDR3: CASSSPLKSATEAFF
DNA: TGTGCCAGCAGTTCCCCGCTCAAATCAGCCACTGAAGCTTTCTTT

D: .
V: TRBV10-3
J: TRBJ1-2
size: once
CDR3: CAISPSDSPYGYTF
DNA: TGTGCCATCAGTCCCTCGGACAGTCCTTATGGCTACACCTTC

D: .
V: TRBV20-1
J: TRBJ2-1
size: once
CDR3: CSARRDPRGDEQFF
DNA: TGCAGTGCTAGAAGGGACCCCCGAGGGGATGAGCAGTTCTTC

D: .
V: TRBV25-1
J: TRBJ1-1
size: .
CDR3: CASSAGPEAFF
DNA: TGTGCCAGCAGCGCAGGGCCTGAAGCTTTCTTT

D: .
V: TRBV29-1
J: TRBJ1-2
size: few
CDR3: CSVERESLYGYTF
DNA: TGCAGCGTTGAGAGAGAGTCCCTCTATGGCTACACCTTC

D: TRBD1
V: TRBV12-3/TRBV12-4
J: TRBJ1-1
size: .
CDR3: CASSQGGLKRTEAFF
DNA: TGTGCCAGCAGCCAAGGGGGCCTAAAGCGTACTGAAGCTTTCTTT

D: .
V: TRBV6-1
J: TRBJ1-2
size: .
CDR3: CASSSNGYTF
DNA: TGTGCCAGCAGTTCGAATGGCTACACCTTC

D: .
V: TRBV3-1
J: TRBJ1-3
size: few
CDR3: CASSPLDSGNTIYF
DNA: TGTGCCAGCAGCCCGCTGGATTCTGGAAACACCATATATTTT

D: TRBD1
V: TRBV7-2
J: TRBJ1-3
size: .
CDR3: CASSFRDSGNTIYF
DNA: TGTGCCAGCAGCTTTCGGGACAGTGGAAACACCATATATTTT

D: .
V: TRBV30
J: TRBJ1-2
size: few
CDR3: CAWSVSQGYGYTF
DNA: TGTGCCTGGAGTGTAAGCCAGGGATATGGCTACACCTTC

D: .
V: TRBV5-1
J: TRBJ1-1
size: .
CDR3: CASFRDMNTEAFF
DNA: TGCGCCAGCTTCAGGGACATGAACACTGAAGCTTTCTTT

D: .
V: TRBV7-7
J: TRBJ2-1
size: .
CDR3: CATTPGRGSYEQFF
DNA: TGTGCTACAACTCCGGGACGGGGGTCCTATGAGCAGTTCTTC

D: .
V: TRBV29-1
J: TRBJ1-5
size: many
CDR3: CSVGGSNQPQHF
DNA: TGCAGCGTTGGGGGAAGCAATCAGCCCCAGCATTTT

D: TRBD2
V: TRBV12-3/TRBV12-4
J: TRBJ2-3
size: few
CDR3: CASSLGAGGADTQYF
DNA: TGTGCCAGCAGCTTGGGGGCGGGAGGTGCAGATACGCAGTATTTT

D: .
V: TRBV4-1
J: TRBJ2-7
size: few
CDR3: CASSQDSGSGEQYF
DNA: TGCGCCAGCAGCCAAGATTCAGGGAGTGGCGAGCAGTACTTC

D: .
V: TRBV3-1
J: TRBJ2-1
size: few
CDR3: CASSIRESYNEQFF
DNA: TGTGCCAGCAGCATAAGGGAGTCTTACAATGAGCAGTTCTTC

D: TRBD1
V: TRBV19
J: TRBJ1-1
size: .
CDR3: CASLAGTANTEAFF
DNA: TGTGCCTCTCTCGCCGGGACAGCGAACACTGAAGCTTTCTTT

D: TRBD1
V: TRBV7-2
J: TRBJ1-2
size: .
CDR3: CASSLSPGQGNGYTF
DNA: TGTGCCAGCAGCTTATCCCCGGGACAGGGGAATGGCTACACCTTC

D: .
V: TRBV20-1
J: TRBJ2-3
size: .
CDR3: CSARDLQASTDTQYF
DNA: TGCAGTGCTAGAGATTTGCAGGCATCCACAGATACGCAGTATTTT

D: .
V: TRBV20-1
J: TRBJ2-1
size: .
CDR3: CSGTPQRGNEQFF
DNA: TGCAGTGGTACCCCCCAACGAGGCAATGAGCAGTTCTTC

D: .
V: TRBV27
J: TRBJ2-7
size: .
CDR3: CASSSSGTLEQYF
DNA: TGTGCCAGCAGTTCCTCGGGGACGTTGGAGCAGTACTTC

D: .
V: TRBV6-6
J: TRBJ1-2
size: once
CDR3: CASSSFDYGYTF
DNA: TGTGCCAGCAGTTCTTTCGACTATGGCTACACCTTC

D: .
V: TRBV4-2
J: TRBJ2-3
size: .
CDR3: CASSQDNPPPQYF
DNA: TGTGCCAGCAGCCAAGATAACCCTCCCCCGCAGTATTTT

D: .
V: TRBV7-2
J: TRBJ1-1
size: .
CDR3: CASSLAGGKNTEAFF
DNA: TGTGCCAGCAGCTTAGCAGGGGGAAAGAACACTGAAGCTTTCTTT

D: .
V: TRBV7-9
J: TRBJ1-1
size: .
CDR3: CASSLSGAERIEAFF
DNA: TGTGCCAGCAGCTTATCCGGGGCCGAGCGGATTGAAGCTTTCTTT

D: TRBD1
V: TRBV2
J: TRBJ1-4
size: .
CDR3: CASRDRTNEKLFF
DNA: TGTGCCAGTCGGGACAGAACTAATGAAAAACTGTTTTTT

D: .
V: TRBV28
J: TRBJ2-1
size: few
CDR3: CASQGGSYNEQFF
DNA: TGTGCCAGCCAGGGGGGCTCCTACAATGAGCAGTTCTTC

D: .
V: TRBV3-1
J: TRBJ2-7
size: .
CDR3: CASSQDFWGTVDYEQYF
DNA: TGTGCCAGCAGCCAAGATTTCTGGGGGACGGTCGACTACGAGCAGTACTTC

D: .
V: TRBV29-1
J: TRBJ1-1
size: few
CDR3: CSHRVNTEAFF
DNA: TGCAGCCACAGGGTGAACACTGAAGCTTTCTTT

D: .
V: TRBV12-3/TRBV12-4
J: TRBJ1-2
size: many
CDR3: CASRQGDGYTF
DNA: TGTGCCAGCAGACAGGGCGATGGCTACACCTTC

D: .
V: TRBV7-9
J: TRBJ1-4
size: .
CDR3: CASSPTGSTNEKLFF
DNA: TGTGCCAGCAGCCCTACAGGGTCGACTAATGAAAAACTGTTTTTT

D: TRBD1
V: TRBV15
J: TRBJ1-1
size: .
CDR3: CATSRKDRGRDEAFF
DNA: TGTGCCACCAGCAGAAAGGACAGGGGGCGCGATGAAGCTTTCTTT

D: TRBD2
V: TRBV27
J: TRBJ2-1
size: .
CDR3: CASSPGTSGSFNEQFF
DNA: TGTGCCAGCAGTCCTGGGACTAGCGGCAGCTTTAATGAGCAGTTCTTC

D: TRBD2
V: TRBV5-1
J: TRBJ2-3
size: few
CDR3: CASSFPLAGVSDTQYF
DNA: TGCGCCAGCAGCTTTCCGCTAGCGGGAGTTTCAGATACGCAGTATTTT

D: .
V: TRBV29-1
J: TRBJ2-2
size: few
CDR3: CSGRDGDTGELFF
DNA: TGCAGCGGGAGGGACGGCGACACCGGGGAGCTGTTTTTT

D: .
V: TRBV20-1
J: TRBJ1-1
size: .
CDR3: CSARSGITEAFF
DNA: TGCAGTGCTAGATCCGGTATCACTGAAGCTTTCTTT